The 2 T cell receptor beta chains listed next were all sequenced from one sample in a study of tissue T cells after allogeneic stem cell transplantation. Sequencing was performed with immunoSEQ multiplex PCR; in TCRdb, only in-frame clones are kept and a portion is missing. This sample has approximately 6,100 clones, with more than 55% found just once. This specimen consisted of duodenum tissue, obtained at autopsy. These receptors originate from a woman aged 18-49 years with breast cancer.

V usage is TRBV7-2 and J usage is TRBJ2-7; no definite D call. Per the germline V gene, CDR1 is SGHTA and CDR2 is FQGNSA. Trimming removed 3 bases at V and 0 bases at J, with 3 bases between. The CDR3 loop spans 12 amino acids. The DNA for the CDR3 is TGTGCCAGCAGCTTCCACTCCTACGAGCAGTACTTC. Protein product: CASSFHSYEQYF.

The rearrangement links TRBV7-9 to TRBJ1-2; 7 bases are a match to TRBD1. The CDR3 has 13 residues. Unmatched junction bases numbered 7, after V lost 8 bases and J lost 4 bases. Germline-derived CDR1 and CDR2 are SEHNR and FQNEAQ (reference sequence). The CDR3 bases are TGTGCCAGCCGGGACAGCGGGAGCTATGGCTACACCTTC. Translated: CASRDSGSYGYTF.